The rows below give T cell receptor beta chains drawn from one sample of a study of CD8+CD57+ T cells in acquired aplastic anemia. From the reads, TCRdb called clonotypes with MiXCR, one entry per CDR3 protein. In the table there are 150,000 to 180,000 distinct CDR3 sequences, approximately 52% of which are singletons. The material sequenced was sorted CD4+, CD8+, or CD8+CD57+ T cells (not recorded which) from PBMCs. These TCRs come from a human donor with aplastic anemia. The CDR3 runs from the conserved cysteine through the conserved F or W. D genes are given only for firm matches. The size field is filled for only some rows; it gives once, few, many or a size class.

few	-	TRBV13	TRBJ2-1	CASSLGKGDFWNEQFF	TGTGCCAGCAGCTTAGGGAAAGGGGATTTTTGGAATGAGCAGTTCTTC
many	TRBD1	TRBV9	TRBJ1-2	CASSVGPGGYGYTF	TGTGCCAGCAGCGTAGGTCCAGGGGGCTATGGCTACACCTTC
-	TRBD1	TRBV5-1	TRBJ2-3	CASSLAGGPATDTQYF	TGCGCCAGCAGCTTGGCAGGGGGCCCGGCCACAGATACGCAGTATTTT
many	-	TRBV12-3/TRBV12-4	TRBJ1-1	CASSLASEAFF	TGTGCCAGCAGTTTAGCCTCTGAAGCTTTCTTT
-	-	TRBV7-2	TRBJ2-7	CASSKDSRSYEQYF	TGTGCCAGCAGCAAGGACAGTCGCTCCTACGAGCAGTACTTC
many	-	TRBV4-1	TRBJ2-7	CASSQDPGTYEQYF	TGCGCCAGCAGCCAAGATCCTGGAACCTACGAGCAGTACTTC
-	TRBD2	TRBV11-2	TRBJ2-1	CASSSGLAGDEQFF	TGTGCCAGCAGCTCGGGACTAGCGGGCGATGAGCAGTTCTTC
once	-	TRBV5-8	TRBJ2-7	CASSPLTSGYEQYF	TGTGCCAGCAGCCCGTTGACTAGTGGGTACGAGCAGTACTTC
many	TRBD1	TRBV7-6	TRBJ1-4	CASSLEGAREKLFF	TGTGCCAGCAGCTTAGAGGGGGCACGTGAAAAACTGTTTTTT
many	-	TRBV5-4	TRBJ2-7	CASSFGTLGGEQYF	TGTGCCAGCAGCTTCGGTACTTTGGGCGGCGAGCAGTACTTC
many	-	TRBV7-6	TRBJ2-5	CASSFGQTYSQETQYF	TGTGCCAGCAGCTTCGGACAGACTTATTCCCAAGAGACCCAGTACTTC
-	TRBD2	TRBV20-1	TRBJ2-5	CSGKAGDWETQYF	TGCAGTGGGAAAGCGGGGGACTGGGAGACCCAGTACTTC
-	TRBD2	TRBV5-4	TRBJ2-1	CASSLAASGTYNEQFF	TGTGCCAGCAGCTTGGCGGCTAGCGGTACCTACAATGAGCAGTTCTTC
-	TRBD2	TRBV29-1	TRBJ2-3	CSVGRLAGRDTQYF	TGCAGCGTTGGGAGGCTAGCGGGGCGGGATACGCAGTATTTT
-	-	TRBV24-1	TRBJ1-4	CATPRVPTSEKLFF	TGTGCCACCCCCAGGGTACCAACTAGTGAAAAACTGTTTTTT
-	TRBD2	TRBV7-2	TRBJ2-7	CASSFSGPGEQYF	TGTGCCAGCAGCTTTAGCGGGCCGGGGGAGCAGTACTTC
-	-	TRBV29-1	TRBJ1-5	CSVVEGTNQPQHF	TGCAGCGTTGTAGAGGGGACGAATCAGCCCCAGCATTTT
few	TRBD2	TRBV14	TRBJ2-7	CASSQGLAGPYEQYF	TGTGCCAGCAGCCAGGGACTAGCGGGTCCATACGAGCAGTACTTC
many	-	TRBV24-1	TRBJ2-5	CATSDSGTQYF	TGTGCCACCAGTGATTCAGGGACCCAGTACTTC
-	-	TRBV19	TRBJ1-2	CASKDRLLNYGYTF	TGTGCCAGTAAGGACAGACTCCTTAACTATGGCTACACCTTC
-	-	TRBV10-3	TRBJ1-1	CASSYWDTEAFF	TGTGCCAGCAGCTACTGGGACACTGAAGCTTTCTTT
-	TRBD1	TRBV27	TRBJ2-3	CASSDREDTQYF	TGTGCCAGCAGTGACAGGGAGGATACGCAGTATTTT
-	-	TRBV2	TRBJ1-6	CASSPQGSPLHF	TGTGCCAGCAGCCCCCAGGGCTCACCCCTCCACTTT
many	-	TRBV7-2	TRBJ1-1	CASSLGRDPASEAFF	TGTGCCAGCAGCTTAGGTAGGGACCCCGCCTCTGAAGCTTTCTTT
-	TRBD2	TRBV19	TRBJ2-1	CASSIGASGSSYNEQFF	TGTGCCAGTAGTATAGGAGCTAGCGGGAGCTCCTACAATGAGCAGTTCTTC
-	TRBD1	TRBV7-3	TRBJ1-1	CASSFSAGGAAEAFF	TGTGCCAGCAGCTTTTCTGCAGGGGGGGCGGCTGAAGCTTTCTTT
many	-	TRBV7-9	TRBJ2-1	CASSLEPLPPFF	TGTGCCAGCAGCTTAGAACCCCTACCCCCGTTCTTC